This T cell receptor (beta chain) is from a study of CD8 T cells in ankylosing spondylitis. Study-wide findings and caveats: Apparently characteristic of ankylosing spondylitis blood was a TCR beta motif (roughly 8 highly homologous variants). Relatively rare in peripheral blood, disease-linked clones were also CD8+.

This clonotype came up a few times. Its specificity is unknown. MiXCR, applied by TCRdb to the 5' RACE reads, yields one record per CDR3 protein. The sample carries around 280,000 distinct CDR3 sequences, about 20% recorded once. The TCR comes from a male donor with ankylosing spondylitis or in good health (not recorded which). The sample consisted of blood, either unsorted or a sorted T cell fraction (not recorded which).

DNA of the CDR3: TGTGCCAGCAGTACCCCCAGAAATGAGCAGTTCTTC. Protein: CASSTPRNEQFF. J is TRBJ2-1 and V is TRBV12-3 or TRBV12-4; no definite D call. The CDR3 covers 12 residues. Between the trimmed V and J ends, which lost 5 bases and 7 bases, there was a span of 9 bases.